The clone carrying this T cell receptor beta chain showed up just a few times. The data are from a study of blood T cells in healthy people across ages. Primers used in a second PCR of about 7 to 12 cycles were a sample-barcoded 5' primer and a J-beta primer mix. Each CDR3 protein gets one entry after TCRdb re-called the 5' RACE reads with MiXCR. In the table there are some 1.1 million distinct CDR3 sequences, 35% to 45% of which are singletons. CDR3 length: 15 residues. After removal of 5 bases from V and 4 bases from J, the junction contained 6 bases not matched to a gene. Germline V CDR1 and CDR2: LGHNA, YSLEER.

Sequences were obtained from blood. J is TRBJ2-1 and V is TRBV4-3, with 9 bases aligning to TRBD2. The TCR sequence derives from a man between 18 and 29 years old in good health. The CDR3: CASSSGTSYYNEQFF. In DNA, the CDR3 is TGCGCCAGCAGCTCCGGGACTAGCTATTACAATGAGCAGTTCTTC.